This is a list of T cell receptor beta chains from one sample in a study of neoadjuvant anti-PD-1 for oral cavity cancer. Clones were read by immunoSEQ multiplex PCR, and TCRdb kept only the in-frame ones, dropping some. This sample has 5,500 to 7,500 clones; around 70% occur once, and the top ten carry around 2.9%. This material consisted of PBMCs, taken before nivolumab (anti-PD-1) treatment. These TCRs come from a person between 40 and 80 years old with oral cavity squamous cell carcinoma. Both conserved end residues are part of each CDR3. Fields, in order: clone size, J gene, V gene, D gene, CDR3 DNA, CDR3 protein. A D gene is named only where the DNA matches it firmly. Clone sizes are given selectively: once, few, many, or a class where the clone is expanded.

large,TRBJ1-2,TRBV7-9,-,TGTGCCAGCAGCTTAGATGAGGGGATGCCTCATGGCTACACCTTC,CASSLDEGMPHGYTF
-,TRBJ2-2,TRBV4-2,TRBD2,TGTGCCAGCAGCCAAGTCACTAGCGGGGGGCTCGACCTTAACACCGGGGAGCTGTTTTTT,CASSQVTSGGLDLNTGELFF
-,TRBJ1-1,TRBV25-1,-,TGTGCCAGCAGTAGTCTAGTAGACCCCTGGGGCGCTGAAGCTTTCTTT,CASSSLVDPWGAEAFF
-,TRBJ1-2,TRBV7-9,TRBD1,TGTGCCAGCAGCCCACAGGGGAGGATCGATGGCTACACCTTC,CASSPQGRIDGYTF
-,TRBJ2-7,TRBV9,TRBD2,TGTGCCAGCAGCGTAGAGGCGGGGGGGCCTTTTGCTTACGAGCAGTACTTC,CASSVEAGGPFAYEQYF
few,TRBJ1-2,TRBV29-1,-,TGCAGCGTTGAAGTCTCACAGGGATCGGGTGGCTACACCTTC,CSVEVSQGSGGYTF
-,TRBJ1-1,TRBV12-2,-,TGTGCAAGTCGCTTAGGATCCGTTCAGGACATAAAGAACACTGAAGCTTTCTTT,CASRLGSVQDIKNTEAFF
-,TRBJ1-1,TRBV5-1,-,TGCGCCAGCAGCTTGGCCGGGACAAGACCGACTGAAGCTTTCTTT,CASSLAGTRPTEAFF
-,TRBJ1-5,TRBV6-5,TRBD1,TGTGCCAGCAGAGCAGGACAGGGGCAACCCCAGCATTTT,CASRAGQGQPQHF
few,TRBJ1-1,TRBV11-2,-,TGTGCCAGCAGCTTAGGCCCAGGAGGGGTCGAGGAAGCTTTCTTT,CASSLGPGGVEEAFF
-,TRBJ2-7,TRBV7-2,-,TGTGCCAGCGGATGGGCAGGGAGAAACTACGAGCAGTACTTC,CASGWAGRNYEQYF
-,TRBJ1-4,TRBV7-9,-,TGTGCCAGCAGCTTAGCGCTGGGGGGCTCGGGTGAAAAACTGTTTTTT,CASSLALGGSGEKLFF
once,TRBJ2-2,TRBV11-3,TRBD1,TGTGCCAGCAGCCCCAGGACAGGGAGCACCGGGGAGCTGTTTTTT,CASSPRTGSTGELFF
-,TRBJ2-2,TRBV4-3,TRBD2,TGCGCCAGCAGCCAAGCGTCTAGCGGGGATACCGGGGAGCTGTTTTTT,CASSQASSGDTGELFF
few,TRBJ2-2,TRBV2,TRBD1,TGTGCCAGCAGTAGGGAGGGACAGGGGGCGAGCACCGGGGAGCTGTTTTTT,CASSREGQGASTGELFF
-,TRBJ1-2,TRBV5-5,TRBD1,TGTGCCAGCAGCTTGGATAACGGACAGGGGCTTAGGGGCTACACCTTC,CASSLDNGQGLRGYTF
-,TRBJ2-1,TRBV7-7,-,TGTGCCAGCAGCCCCGATCCTTCGCTTGAGCAGTTCTTC,CASSPDPSLEQFF
few,TRBJ1-3,TRBV30,-,TGTGCCTGGAGTGCCAACGAGGGAAACACCATATATTTT,CAWSANEGNTIYF
-,TRBJ2-2,TRBV4-3,-,TGCGCCAGCAGCCAAGACAGGGGCCAGAACACCGGGGAGCTGTTTTTT,CASSQDRGQNTGELFF
-,TRBJ1-2,TRBV18,-,TGTGCCAGCTCAGAGAGATCTAACTATGGCTACACCTTC,CASSERSNYGYTF
-,TRBJ1-4,TRBV7-9,TRBD1,TGTGCCAGCAGGTTGACAGGGGAGGAGGAAAAACTGTTTTTT,CASRLTGEEEKLFF
-,TRBJ2-1,TRBV19,-,TGTGCCAGTACACGGAGCCGCTCCTACAATGAGCAGTTCTTC,CASTRSRSYNEQFF
few,TRBJ1-1,TRBV19,-,TGTGCCAGTAGTATGTATTCGGGTATCGGGGTTAACACTGAAGCTTTCTTT,CASSMYSGIGVNTEAFF
-,TRBJ1-1,TRBV19,TRBD1,TGTGCCAGTGCCCCGGGACAGGGGTACACTGAAGCTTTCTTT,CASAPGQGYTEAFF
-,TRBJ2-7,TRBV4-3,TRBD1,TGCGCCAGCAGCGCAGGGACAGGGAATTCCTACGAGCAGTACTTC,CASSAGTGNSYEQYF
-,TRBJ2-7,TRBV6-1,-,TGTGCCAGCAGTGGGAGGGTGTGGGGCGAGCAGTACTTC,CASSGRVWGEQYF
-,TRBJ2-7,TRBV5-1,-,TGCGCCAGCAGCCTTCAGGGATTCTCCTACGAGCAGTACTTC,CASSLQGFSYEQYF
-,TRBJ2-7,TRBV9,TRBD1,TGTGCCAGCAGCCAGGGGGACAGGTCCTACGAGCAGTACTTC,CASSQGDRSYEQYF
-,TRBJ1-1,TRBV9,-,TGTGCCAGCAGCGTTCTGAACGGACTGAACACTGAAGCTTTCTTT,CASSVLNGLNTEAFF
-,TRBJ2-7,TRBV7-6,-,TGTGCCAGCTCCCCTCTAGCTGAATTCTACGAGCAGTACTTC,CASSPLAEFYEQYF
-,TRBJ1-3,TRBV11-1,-,TGTGCCAGCAGCCAACCGGGAGCGAACTCTGGAAACACCATATATTTT,CASSQPGANSGNTIYF
-,TRBJ2-2,TRBV4-3,-,TGCGCCAGCAGCCAAGAGGTCAGGGCCACCGGGGAGCTGTTTTTT,CASSQEVRATGELFF
-,TRBJ1-5,TRBV19,TRBD1,TGTGCCAGTAGTAGGTCGGGGACAGGGCAAGTGCCCCAGCATTTT,CASSRSGTGQVPQHF
-,TRBJ2-1,TRBV7-2,TRBD2,TGTGCCAGCAGCTTGCAGCGGGGATCCTACAATGAGCAGTTCTTC,CASSLQRGSYNEQFF
-,TRBJ2-7,TRBV4-1,TRBD1,TGCGCCAGCAGCAAGGGACAGAGCTACGAGCAGTACTTC,CASSKGQSYEQYF
few,TRBJ2-7,TRBV4-1,-,TGCGCCAGCAGCCAAGCCTTTTCAGGGGGGACCGAGCAGTACTTC,CASSQAFSGGTEQYF
once,TRBJ2-7,TRBV4-3,TRBD1,TGCGCCAGCAGCCGGGGACAGGGACCCTACGAGCAGTACTTC,CASSRGQGPYEQYF
-,TRBJ2-7,TRBV27,TRBD1,TGTGCCAGCAGTCTACTCGCCCCCAGGGGGATCTCCTACGAGCAGTACTTC,CASSLLAPRGISYEQYF
-,TRBJ1-1,TRBV7-9,-,TGTGCCAGCAGCTTAGAGGGACGGGGCGCGAACACTGAAGCTTTCTTT,CASSLEGRGANTEAFF
-,TRBJ1-5,TRBV5-4,-,TGTGCCAGCAGCATGGGTGTTGGGCCCCAGCATTTT,CASSMGVGPQHF
-,TRBJ1-5,TRBV4-1,-,TGCGCCAGCAGCCAAGGGCAGACTAGCAATCAGCCCCAGCATTTT,CASSQGQTSNQPQHF
-,TRBJ2-3,TRBV6-6,-,TGTGCCAGCAGTTACTCGCGGAACATCCCAGATACGCAGTATTTT,CASSYSRNIPDTQYF
-,TRBJ2-5,TRBV5-6,TRBD2,TGTGCCAGCAGCTTGAAGGGAAGGACTAGTTTGGGGGAGACCCAGTACTTC,CASSLKGRTSLGETQYF
-,TRBJ1-1,TRBV5-8,-,TGTGCCAGCAGCTTTCGCCCCACTGAAGCTTTCTTT,CASSFRPTEAFF
-,TRBJ1-5,TRBV7-2,-,TGTGCCAGCAGCTTTAGACAGGGCAATCAGCCCCAGCATTTT,CASSFRQGNQPQHF
-,TRBJ2-1,TRBV7-9,TRBD1,TGTGCCAGCCTTTTAGGGGGCTTCTATGATGATGAGCAGTTCTTC,CASLLGGFYDDEQFF
-,TRBJ2-7,TRBV11-2,-,TGTGCCAGCAGCGCCTCCTACGAGCAGTACTTC,CASSASYEQYF
-,TRBJ2-3,TRBV30,TRBD2,TGTGCCGGGAGGGGCGCAGATACGCAGTATTTT,CAGRGADTQYF
-,TRBJ2-5,TRBV2,TRBD2,TGTGCCAGCAGTGAATACGGGGGGGAAGAGACCCAGTACTTC,CASSEYGGEETQYF
-,TRBJ2-1,TRBV7-6,TRBD2,TGTGCCAGCAGCTTAAGGTCCGCGGGGGGACGCAATGAGCAGTTCTTC,CASSLRSAGGRNEQFF
-,TRBJ2-1,TRBV2,TRBD2,TGTGCCAGCACCCAGAGACTAGCGGGGGGGTACAATGAGCAGTTCTTC,CASTQRLAGGYNEQFF
few,TRBJ2-5,TRBV7-2,TRBD2,TGTGCCAGCAGCTTACAAACTAGCGTTCAAGAGACCCAGTACTTC,CASSLQTSVQETQYF
few,TRBJ1-2,TRBV5-6,-,TGTGCCAGCAGCCCCCTGGATCAGAATGGCTACACCTTC,CASSPLDQNGYTF